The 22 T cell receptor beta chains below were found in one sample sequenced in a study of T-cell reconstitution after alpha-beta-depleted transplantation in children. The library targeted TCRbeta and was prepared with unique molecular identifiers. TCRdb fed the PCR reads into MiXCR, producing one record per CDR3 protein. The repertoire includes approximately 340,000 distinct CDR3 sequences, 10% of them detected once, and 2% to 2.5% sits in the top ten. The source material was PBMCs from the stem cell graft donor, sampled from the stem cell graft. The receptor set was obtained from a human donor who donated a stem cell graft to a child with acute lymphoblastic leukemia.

The CDR3 DNA reads as TGTGCCAGCAGCTTAGGGATTTGGCGGGAGGGCCCCAAAGATACGCAGTATTTT. Protein product: CASSLGIWREGPKDTQYF. V usage is TRBV11-2 and J usage is TRBJ2-3; 9 bases are shared with TRBD2. Germline V gene data show CDR1 as SGHAT and CDR2 as FQNNGV. The CDR3 spans 18 residues. Losses at the gene ends were 1 base for V and 5 bases for J; bases not matched to a gene: 13.

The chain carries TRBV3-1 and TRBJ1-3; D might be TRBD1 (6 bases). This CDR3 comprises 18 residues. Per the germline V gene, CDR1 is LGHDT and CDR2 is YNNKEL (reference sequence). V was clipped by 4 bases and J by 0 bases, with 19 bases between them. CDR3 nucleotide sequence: TGTGCCAGCAGCCCCACCGTAGGACAGACCGACTCTGGAAACACCATATATTTT. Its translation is CASSPTVGQTDSGNTIYF.

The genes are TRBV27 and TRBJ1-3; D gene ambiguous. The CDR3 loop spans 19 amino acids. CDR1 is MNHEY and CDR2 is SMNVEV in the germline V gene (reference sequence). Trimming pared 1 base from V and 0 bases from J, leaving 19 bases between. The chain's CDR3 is CASSLYPPVRRSSGNTIYF. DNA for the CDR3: TGTGCCAGCAGTTTATATCCCCCGGTGAGGCGATCCTCTGGAAACACCATATATTTT.

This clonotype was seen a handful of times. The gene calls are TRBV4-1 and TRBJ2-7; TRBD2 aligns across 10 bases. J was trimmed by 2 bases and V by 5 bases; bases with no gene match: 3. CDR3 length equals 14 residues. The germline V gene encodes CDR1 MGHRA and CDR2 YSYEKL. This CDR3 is CASSASGGPYEQYF. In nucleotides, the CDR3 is TGCGCCAGCAGCGCTAGCGGGGGACCCTACGAGCAGTACTTC.

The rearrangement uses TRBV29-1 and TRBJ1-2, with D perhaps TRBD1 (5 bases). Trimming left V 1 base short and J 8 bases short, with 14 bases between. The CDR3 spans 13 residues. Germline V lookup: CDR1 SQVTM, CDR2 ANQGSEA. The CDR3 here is CSVEVRVLEGYTF. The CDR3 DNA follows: TGCAGCGTTGAAGTCAGGGTCCTTGAAGGCTACACCTTC. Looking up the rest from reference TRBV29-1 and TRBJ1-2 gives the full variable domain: SAVISQKPSRDICQRGTSLTIQCQVDSQVTMMFWYRQQPGQSLTLIATANQGSEATYESGFVIDKFPISRPNLTFSTLTVSNMSPEDSSIYLCSVEVRVLEGYTFGSGTRLTVV.

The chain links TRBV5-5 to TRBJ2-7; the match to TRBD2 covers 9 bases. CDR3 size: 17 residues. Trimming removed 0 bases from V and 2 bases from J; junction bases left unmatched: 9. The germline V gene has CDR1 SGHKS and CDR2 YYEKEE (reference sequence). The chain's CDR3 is CASSLEWSLAGPYEQYF. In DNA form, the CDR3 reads TGTGCCAGCAGCTTGGAGTGGAGTCTAGCGGGACCCTACGAGCAGTACTTC.

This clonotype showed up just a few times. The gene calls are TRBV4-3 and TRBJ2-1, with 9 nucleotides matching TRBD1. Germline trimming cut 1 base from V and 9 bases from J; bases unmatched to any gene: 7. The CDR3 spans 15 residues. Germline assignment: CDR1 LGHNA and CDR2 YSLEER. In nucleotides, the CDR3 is TGCGCCAGCAGCCAAGGATTAACAGGGGGCAGTGAGCAGTTCTTC. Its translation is CASSQGLTGGSEQFF.

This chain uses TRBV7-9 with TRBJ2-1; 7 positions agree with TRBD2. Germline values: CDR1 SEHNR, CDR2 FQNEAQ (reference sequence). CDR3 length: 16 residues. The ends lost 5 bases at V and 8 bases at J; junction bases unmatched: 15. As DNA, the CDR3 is TGTGCCAGCAGCCCTTCGCCTAGCGGTTTGGTGGATGAGCAGTTCTTC. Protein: CASSPSPSGLVDEQFF.

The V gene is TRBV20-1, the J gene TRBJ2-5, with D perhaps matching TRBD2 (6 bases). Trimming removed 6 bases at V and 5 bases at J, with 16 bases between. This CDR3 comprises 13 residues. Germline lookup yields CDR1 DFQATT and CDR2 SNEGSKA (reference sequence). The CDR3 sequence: CSAHRGGWETQYF. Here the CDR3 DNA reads TGCAGTGCCCACCGAGGAGGGTGGGAGACCCAGTACTTC.

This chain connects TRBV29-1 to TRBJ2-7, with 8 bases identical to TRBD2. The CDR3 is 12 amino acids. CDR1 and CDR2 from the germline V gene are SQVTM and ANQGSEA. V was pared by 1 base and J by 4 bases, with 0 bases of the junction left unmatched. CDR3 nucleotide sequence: TGCAGCGTTGAAGCGGGAGGGTACGAGCAGTACTTC. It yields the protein CSVEAGGYEQYF.

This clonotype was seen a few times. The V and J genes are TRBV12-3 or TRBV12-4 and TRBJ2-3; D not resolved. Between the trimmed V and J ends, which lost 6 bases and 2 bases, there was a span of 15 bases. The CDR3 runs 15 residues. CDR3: CASSTSEDFTDTQYF. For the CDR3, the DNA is TGTGCCAGCAGCACTTCTGAGGATTTCACAGATACGCAGTATTTT.

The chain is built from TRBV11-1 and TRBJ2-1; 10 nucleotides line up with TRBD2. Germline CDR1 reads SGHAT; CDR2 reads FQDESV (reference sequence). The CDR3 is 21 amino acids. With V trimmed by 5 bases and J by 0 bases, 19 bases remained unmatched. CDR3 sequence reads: CASSTTRASGGTLSSYNEQFF. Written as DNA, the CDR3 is TGTGCCAGCAGCACGACCAGGGCTAGCGGGGGAACCCTCAGCTCCTACAATGAGCAGTTCTTC.

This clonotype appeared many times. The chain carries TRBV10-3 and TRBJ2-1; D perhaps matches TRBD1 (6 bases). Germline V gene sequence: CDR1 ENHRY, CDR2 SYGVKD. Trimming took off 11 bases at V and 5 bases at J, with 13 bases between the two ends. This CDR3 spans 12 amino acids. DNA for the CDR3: TGTGCCTCACAGGGAAATGACAATGAGCAGTTCTTC. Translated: CASQGNDNEQFF.

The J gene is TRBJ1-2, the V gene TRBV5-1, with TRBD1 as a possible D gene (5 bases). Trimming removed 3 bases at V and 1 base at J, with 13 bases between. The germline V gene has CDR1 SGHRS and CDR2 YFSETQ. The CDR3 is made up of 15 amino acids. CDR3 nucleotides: TGCGCCAGCAGCTCGGACGGGACTTATAACTATGGCTACACCTTC. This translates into CASSSDGTYNYGYTF.

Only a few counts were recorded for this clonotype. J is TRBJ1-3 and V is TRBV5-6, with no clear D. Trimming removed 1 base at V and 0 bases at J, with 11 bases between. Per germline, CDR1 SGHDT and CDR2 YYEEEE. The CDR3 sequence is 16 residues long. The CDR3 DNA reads TGTGCCAGCAGCTTGCTTACAATCCGCTCTGGAAACACCATATATTTT. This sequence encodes CASSLLTIRSGNTIYF.

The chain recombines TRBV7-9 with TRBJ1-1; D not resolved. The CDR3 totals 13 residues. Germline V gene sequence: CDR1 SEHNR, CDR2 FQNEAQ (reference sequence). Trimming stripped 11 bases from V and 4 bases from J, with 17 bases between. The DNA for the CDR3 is TGTGCCTCGCACCGCGTGGACGGCACTGAAGCTTTCTTT. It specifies CASHRVDGTEAFF.

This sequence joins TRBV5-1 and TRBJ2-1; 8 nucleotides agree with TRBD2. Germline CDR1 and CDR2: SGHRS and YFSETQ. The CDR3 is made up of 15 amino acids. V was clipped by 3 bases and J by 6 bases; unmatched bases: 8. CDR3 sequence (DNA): TGCGCCAGCAGCTCCGGGCCGGGAGGGACCAATGAGCAGTTCTTC. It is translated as CASSSGPGGTNEQFF.

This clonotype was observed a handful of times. CDR3 nucleotides: TGCAGTGCTAGAGATGTAGCGGGAGCCCCGTATCGCTCCTACAATGAGCAGTTCTTC. Protein sequence: CSARDVAGAPYRSYNEQFF. The chain recombines TRBV20-1 with TRBJ2-1; TRBD2 matches at 9 bases. J gave up 0 bases and V 0 bases, and 12 bases lay outside the gene matches. The CDR3 is 19 amino acids. Per the germline V gene, CDR1 is DFQATT and CDR2 is SNEGSKA (reference sequence).

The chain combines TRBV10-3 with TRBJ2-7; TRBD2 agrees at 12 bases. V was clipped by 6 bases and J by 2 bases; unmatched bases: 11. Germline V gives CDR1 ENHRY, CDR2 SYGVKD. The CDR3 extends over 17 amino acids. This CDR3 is CAISNSGTSGFPYEQYF. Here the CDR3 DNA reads TGTGCCATCAGCAATTCCGGGACTAGCGGGTTCCCCTACGAGCAGTACTTC.

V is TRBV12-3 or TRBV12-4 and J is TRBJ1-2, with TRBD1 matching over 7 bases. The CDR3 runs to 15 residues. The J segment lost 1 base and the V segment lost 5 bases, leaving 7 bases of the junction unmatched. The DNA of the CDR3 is TGTGCCAGCAGTCCAACCGGGACAGTTAACTATGGCTACACCTTC. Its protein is CASSPTGTVNYGYTF.

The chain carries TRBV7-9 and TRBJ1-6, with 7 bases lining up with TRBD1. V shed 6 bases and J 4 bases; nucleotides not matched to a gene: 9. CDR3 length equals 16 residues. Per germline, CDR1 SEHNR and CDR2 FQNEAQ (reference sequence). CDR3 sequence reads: CASSPEGGQYNSPLHF. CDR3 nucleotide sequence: TGTGCCAGCAGTCCCGAGGGGGGACAGTATAATTCACCCCTCCACTTT.

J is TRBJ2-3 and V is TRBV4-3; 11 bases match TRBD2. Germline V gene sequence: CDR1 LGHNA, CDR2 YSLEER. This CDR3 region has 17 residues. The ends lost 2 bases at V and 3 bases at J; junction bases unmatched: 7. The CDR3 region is CASSQNSGRARTDTQYF. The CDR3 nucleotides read TGCGCCAGCAGCCAAAATAGCGGGAGGGCCAGGACAGATACGCAGTATTTT.